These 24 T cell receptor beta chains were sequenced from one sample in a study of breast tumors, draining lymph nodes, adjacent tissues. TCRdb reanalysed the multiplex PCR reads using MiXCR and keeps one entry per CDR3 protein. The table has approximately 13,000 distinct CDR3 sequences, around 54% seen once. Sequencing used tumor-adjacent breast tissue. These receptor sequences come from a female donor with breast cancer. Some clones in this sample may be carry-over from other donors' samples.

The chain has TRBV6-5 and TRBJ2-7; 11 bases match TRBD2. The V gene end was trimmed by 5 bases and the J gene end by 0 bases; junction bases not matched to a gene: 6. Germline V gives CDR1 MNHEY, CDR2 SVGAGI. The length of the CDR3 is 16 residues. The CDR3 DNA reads TGTGCCAGCAGTCCCAGGGGACTAGCGGCCTCCTACGAGCAGTACTTC. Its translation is CASSPRGLAASYEQYF.

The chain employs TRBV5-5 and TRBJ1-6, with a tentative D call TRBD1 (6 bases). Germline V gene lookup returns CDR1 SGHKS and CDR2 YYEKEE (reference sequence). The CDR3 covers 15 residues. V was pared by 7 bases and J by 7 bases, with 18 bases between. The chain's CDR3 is CASGVKQGDNSPLHF. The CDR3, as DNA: TGTGCCAGCGGAGTCAAACAGGGAGACAATTCACCCCTCCACTTT.

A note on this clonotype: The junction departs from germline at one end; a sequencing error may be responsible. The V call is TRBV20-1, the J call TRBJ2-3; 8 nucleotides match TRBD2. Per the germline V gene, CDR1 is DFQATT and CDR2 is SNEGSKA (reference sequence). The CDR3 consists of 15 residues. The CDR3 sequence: CSAREAGGVTDTQYF. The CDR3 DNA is TGCAGCGCTAGAGAGGCGGGAGGCGTGACAGATACGCAGTATTTT.

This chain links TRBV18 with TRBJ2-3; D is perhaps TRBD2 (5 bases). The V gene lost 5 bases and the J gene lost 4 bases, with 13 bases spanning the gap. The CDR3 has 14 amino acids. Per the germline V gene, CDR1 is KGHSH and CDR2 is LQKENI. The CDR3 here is CASSAPGMPDTQYF. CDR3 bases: TGTGCCAGCTCAGCCCCGGGGATGCCAGATACGCAGTATTTT.

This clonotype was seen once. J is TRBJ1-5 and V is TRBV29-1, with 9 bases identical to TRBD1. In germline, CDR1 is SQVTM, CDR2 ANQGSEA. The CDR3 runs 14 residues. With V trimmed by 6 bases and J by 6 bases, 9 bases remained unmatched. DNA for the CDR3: TGCAGCGTGTCCTTGGGACAGGGAAGTCAGCCCCAGCATTTT. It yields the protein CSVSLGQGSQPQHF.

Written as DNA, the CDR3 is TGTGCCAGCAGTTGGGGGACAGGGGGTCGAGGGGAGCAGTTCTTC. This sequence encodes CASSWGTGGRGEQFF. The chain joins TRBV6-6 to TRBJ2-1, with 11 bases that match TRBD1. This CDR3 contains 15 residues. CDR1 and CDR2 from the germline V gene are MNHNY and SVGAGI (reference sequence). The V gene end was trimmed by 4 bases and the J gene end by 10 bases; junction bases not matched to a gene: 9.

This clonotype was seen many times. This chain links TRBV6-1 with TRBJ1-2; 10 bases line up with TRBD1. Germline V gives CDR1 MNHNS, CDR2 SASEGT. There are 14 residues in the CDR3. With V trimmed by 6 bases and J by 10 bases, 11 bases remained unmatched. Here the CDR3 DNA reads TGTGCCAGCAGGACAGGGGGCCAAACCACCTTCTACACCTTC. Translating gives CASRTGGQTTFYTF.

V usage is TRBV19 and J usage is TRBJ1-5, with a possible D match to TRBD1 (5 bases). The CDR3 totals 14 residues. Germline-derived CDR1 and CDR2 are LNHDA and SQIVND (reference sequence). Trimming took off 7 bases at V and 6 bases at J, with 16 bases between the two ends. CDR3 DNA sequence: TGTGCCAGTAATGAGGGGTCTGCAGGTCAGCCCCAGCATTTT. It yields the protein CASNEGSAGQPQHF. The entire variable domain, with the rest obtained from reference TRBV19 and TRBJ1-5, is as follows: DGGITQSPKYLFRKEGQNVTLSCEQNLNHDAMYWYRQDPGQGLRLIYYSQIVNDFQKGDIAEGYSVSREKKESFPLTVTSAQKNPTAFYLCASNEGSAGQPQHFGDGTRLSIL.

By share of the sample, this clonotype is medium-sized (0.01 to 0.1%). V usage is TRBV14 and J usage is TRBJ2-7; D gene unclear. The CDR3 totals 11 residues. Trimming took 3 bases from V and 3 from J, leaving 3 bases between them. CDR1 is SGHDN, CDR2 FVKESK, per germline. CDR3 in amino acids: CASSQNYEQYF. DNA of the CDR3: TGTGCCAGCAGCCAGAACTACGAGCAGTACTTC.

DNA for the CDR3: TGTGCCAGCAGCTCTTCGGGACCCGTGGCAGAGCAGTTCTTC. It translates to CASSSSGPVAEQFF. V usage is TRBV7-9 and J usage is TRBJ2-1; tentatively, D is TRBD1 or TRBD2 (5 bases each). The V end was cut by 4 bases, the J end by 10 bases, with 17 bases between. Per the germline V gene, CDR1 is SEHNR and CDR2 is FQNEAQ (reference sequence). This CDR3 contains 14 residues.

The CDR3 is CASSPGGGRQPQHF. The CDR3 coding sequence is TGTGCCAGCAGCCCCGGAGGGGGCAGGCAGCCCCAGCATTTT. The chain has TRBV12-3 or TRBV12-4 and TRBJ1-5, with 7 positions matching TRBD1. The CDR3 has 14 residues. Trimming cost V 6 bases and J 7 bases; bases outside gene matches: 9.

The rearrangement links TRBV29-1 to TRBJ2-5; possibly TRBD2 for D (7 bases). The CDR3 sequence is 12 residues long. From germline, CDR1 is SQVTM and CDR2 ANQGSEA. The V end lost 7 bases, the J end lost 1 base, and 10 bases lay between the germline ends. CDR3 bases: TGCAGCGCCGGGGGGCCCCAAGAGACCCAGTACTTC. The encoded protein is CSAGGPQETQYF.

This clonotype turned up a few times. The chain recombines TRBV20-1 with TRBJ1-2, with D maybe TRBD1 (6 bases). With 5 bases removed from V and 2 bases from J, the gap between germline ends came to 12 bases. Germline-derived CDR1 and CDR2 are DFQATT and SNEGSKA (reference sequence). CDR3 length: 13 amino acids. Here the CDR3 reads CSADDRSNYGYTF. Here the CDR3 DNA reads TGCAGTGCTGATGACAGGAGCAACTATGGCTACACCTTC.

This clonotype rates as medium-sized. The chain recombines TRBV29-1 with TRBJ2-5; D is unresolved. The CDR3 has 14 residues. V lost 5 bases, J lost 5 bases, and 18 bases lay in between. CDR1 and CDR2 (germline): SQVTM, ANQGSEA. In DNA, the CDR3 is TGCAGCGTTCAACCCGTTCCCGGAGTCGAGACCCAGTACTTC. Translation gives CSVQPVPGVETQYF.

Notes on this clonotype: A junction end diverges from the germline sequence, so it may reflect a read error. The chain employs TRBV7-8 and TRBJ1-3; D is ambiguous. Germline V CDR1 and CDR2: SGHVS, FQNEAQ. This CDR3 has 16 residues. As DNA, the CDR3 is TGCGCCAGCAGCCAAGAAGGAAATCGCGCTGGAAACACCATATATTTT. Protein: CASSQEGNRAGNTIYF.

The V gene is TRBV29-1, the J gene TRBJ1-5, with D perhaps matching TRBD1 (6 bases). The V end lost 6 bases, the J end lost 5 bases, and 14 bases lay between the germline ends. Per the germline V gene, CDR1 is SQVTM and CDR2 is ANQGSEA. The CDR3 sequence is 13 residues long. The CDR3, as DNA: TGCAGCGTCAGACAGGAGAGCCATCAGCCCCAGCATTTT. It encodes CSVRQESHQPQHF.

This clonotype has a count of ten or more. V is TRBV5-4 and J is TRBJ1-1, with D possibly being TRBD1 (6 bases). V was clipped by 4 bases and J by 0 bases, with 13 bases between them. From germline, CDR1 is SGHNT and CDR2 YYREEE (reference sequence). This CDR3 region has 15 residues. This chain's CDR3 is CASSPQGQMNTEAFF. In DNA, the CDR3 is TGTGCCAGCAGCCCCCAGGGACAAATGAACACTGAAGCTTTCTTT.

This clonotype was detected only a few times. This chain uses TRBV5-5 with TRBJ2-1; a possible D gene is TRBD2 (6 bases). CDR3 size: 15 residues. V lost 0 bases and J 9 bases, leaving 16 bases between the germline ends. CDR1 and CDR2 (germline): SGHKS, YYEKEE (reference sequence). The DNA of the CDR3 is TGTGCCAGCAGCTTGGAGCCGACTAGTCTGGCTGAGCAGTTCTTC. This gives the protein CASSLEPTSLAEQFF. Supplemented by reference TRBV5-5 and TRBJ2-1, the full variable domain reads DAGVTQSPTHLIKTRGQQVTLRCSPISGHKSVSWYQQVLGQGPQFIFQYYEKEERGRGNFPDRFSARQFPNYSSELNVNALLLGDSALYLCASSLEPTSLAEQFFGPGTRLTVL.

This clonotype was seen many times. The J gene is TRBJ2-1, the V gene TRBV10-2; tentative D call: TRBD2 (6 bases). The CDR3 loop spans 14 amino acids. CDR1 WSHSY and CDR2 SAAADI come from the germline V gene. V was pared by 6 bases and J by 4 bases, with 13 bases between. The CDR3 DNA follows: TGCGCCAGCAGATCTGCGGGGCCATACAATGAGCAGTTCTTC. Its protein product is CASRSAGPYNEQFF.

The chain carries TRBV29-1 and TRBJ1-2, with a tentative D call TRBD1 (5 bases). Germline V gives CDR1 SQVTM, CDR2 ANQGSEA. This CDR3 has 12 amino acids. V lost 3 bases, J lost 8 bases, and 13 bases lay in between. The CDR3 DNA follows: TGCAGCGTTGAGTTCCGGGACTTAGGCTACACCTTC. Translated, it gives CSVEFRDLGYTF.

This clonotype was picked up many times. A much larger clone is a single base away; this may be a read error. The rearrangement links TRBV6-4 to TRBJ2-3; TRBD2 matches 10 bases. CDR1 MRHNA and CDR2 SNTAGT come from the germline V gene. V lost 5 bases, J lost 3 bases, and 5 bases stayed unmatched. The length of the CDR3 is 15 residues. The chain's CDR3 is CASSQSSGRTDTQYF. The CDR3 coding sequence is TGTGCCAGCAGTCAATCTAGCGGGAGAACAGATACGCAGTATTTT.

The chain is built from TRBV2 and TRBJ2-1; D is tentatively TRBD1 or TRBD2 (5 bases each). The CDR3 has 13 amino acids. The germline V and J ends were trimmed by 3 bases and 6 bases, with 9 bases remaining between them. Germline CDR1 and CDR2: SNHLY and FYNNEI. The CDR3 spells CASSERGGNEQFF. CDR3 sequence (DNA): TGTGCCAGCAGTGAGCGTGGGGGCAATGAGCAGTTCTTC.

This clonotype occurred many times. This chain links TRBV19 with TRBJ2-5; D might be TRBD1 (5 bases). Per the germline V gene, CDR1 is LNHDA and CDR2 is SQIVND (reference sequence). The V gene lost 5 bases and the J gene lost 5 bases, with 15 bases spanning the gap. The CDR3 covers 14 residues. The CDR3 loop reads CASSDDRDLETQYF. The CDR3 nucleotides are TGTGCCAGTAGTGACGACAGAGACCTGGAGACCCAGTACTTC.

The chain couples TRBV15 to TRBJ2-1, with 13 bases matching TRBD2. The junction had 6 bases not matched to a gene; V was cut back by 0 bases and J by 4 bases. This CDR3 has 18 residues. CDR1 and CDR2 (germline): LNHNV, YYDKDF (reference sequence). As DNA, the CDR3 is TGTGCCACCAGCAGAGAACCGGCGACTAGCGGGAGGTACAATGAGCAGTTCTTC. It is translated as CATSREPATSGRYNEQFF.